One sample yielded the 3 T cell receptor beta chains listed below, sequenced in a study of control samples from healthy donors and cancer patients. Sequenced by immunoSEQ multiplex PCR; TCRdb stores in-frame clones only, minus some. The sample has approximately 24,000 clones, roughly four fifths seen once; the top ten hold 23%. The sample consisted of PBMCs. The receptors here all came from a man aged 55 to 70 with colorectal cancer.

The rearrangement joins TRBV30 to TRBJ1-1; maybe TRBD1 (6 bases). The CDR3 is 12 amino acids. Per germline, CDR1 GTSNPN and CDR2 SVGIG (reference sequence). The germline V and J ends were trimmed by 3 bases and 7 bases, with 12 bases remaining between them. This chain's CDR3 is CAWRRDIVEAFF. CDR3 sequence (DNA): TGTGCCTGGAGGCGGGACATCGTTGAAGCTTTCTTT.

As DNA, the CDR3 is TGTGCCAGCAGCCAAGGGGTTCGCTCTGGGGCCAACGTCCTGACTTTC. Protein product: CASSQGVRSGANVLTF. This chain links TRBV3-1 (or the pseudogene TRBV3-2) with TRBJ2-6; no firm D call. The germline gives CDR1 LGHDT, CDR2 YNNKEL (reference sequence). V dropped 1 base and J dropped 0 bases, with 7 bases sitting between them. The CDR3 totals 16 residues.

CDR3 nucleotide sequence: TGTGCCAGCAGCTTAGGACAATTCCCCAATTCACCCCTCCACTTT. Translated, it gives CASSLGQFPNSPLHF. V usage is TRBV7-2 and J usage is TRBJ1-6; unclear D gene. The length of the CDR3 is 15 residues. Germline values: CDR1 SGHTA, CDR2 FQGNSA. V lost 1 base to trimming and J lost 7 bases, with 11 bases between them.